One and the same sample provided the 10 T cell receptor beta chains below, sequenced in a study of blood T cells in healthy people across ages. Alongside a J-beta primer mix, a sample-barcoded 5' primer served in a second PCR lasting about 7 to 12 cycles. TCRdb fed the 5' RACE reads into MiXCR, producing one record per CDR3 protein. The data hold about 1 million distinct CDR3 sequences, with more than 40% observed a single time. Specimen: blood. Source of these receptors: a woman aged 60-70 years in good health.

In this sample, this clonotype turned up a few times. The chain employs TRBV3-1 and TRBJ2-1, with D unclear. Germline V CDR1 and CDR2: LGHDT, YNNKEL (reference sequence). The CDR3 is made up of 12 amino acids. The V end was cut by 2 bases, the J end by 6 bases, with 5 bases between. The CDR3 sequence: CASSQRVNEQFF. The CDR3 coding sequence is TGTGCCAGCAGCCAAAGGGTCAATGAGCAGTTCTTC.

The chain combines TRBV20-1 with TRBJ2-7; 7 bases are shared with TRBD1. The V gene end was trimmed by 6 bases and the J gene end by 3 bases; junction bases not matched to a gene: 8. The CDR3 length is 13 residues. The germline gives CDR1 DFQATT, CDR2 SNEGSKA (reference sequence). This CDR3 is CSAIQGDGYEQYF. In DNA, the CDR3 is TGCAGTGCCATTCAGGGGGACGGCTACGAGCAGTACTTC.

This clonotype was detected only a few times. The chain combines TRBV20-1 with TRBJ2-4; TRBD2 matches at 8 bases. After removal of 4 bases from V and 13 bases from J, the junction contained 12 bases not matched to a gene. This CDR3 has 13 residues. Germline assignment: CDR1 DFQATT and CDR2 SNEGSKA (reference sequence). The CDR3 DNA reads as TGCAGTGCTATGGTAGCGGGGTATGGTGAGCAGTACTTC. Its translation: CSAMVAGYGEQYF.

This rearrangement joins TRBV20-1 to TRBJ2-3; D is unresolved. V lost 6 bases and J 0 bases, leaving 13 bases between the germline ends. The CDR3 consists of 14 residues. Germline CDR1 and CDR2: DFQATT and SNEGSKA (reference sequence). CDR3 sequence reads: CSAEVVSSTDTQYF. The CDR3 bases are TGCAGTGCCGAAGTCGTTTCTAGCACAGATACGCAGTATTTT.

To note about this clonotype: This may be a read error, as it is one base from a much larger clone. This chain connects TRBV11-1 to TRBJ2-7, with TRBD2 matching over 7 bases. The CDR3 is 16 residues long. V shed 7 bases, J shed 0 bases, and the junction held 12 bases outside the gene matches. Germline V gives CDR1 SGHAT, CDR2 FQDESV (reference sequence). DNA for the CDR3: TGTGCCAGCACCGAAGCGGGATTCGTCTCCTCCTACGAGCAGTACTTC. It translates to CASTEAGFVSSYEQYF.

This clonotype was seen at least ten times. The chain uses TRBV29-1 and TRBJ2-5, with D possibly matching TRBD2 (5 bases). The V end was cut by 3 bases, the J end by 4 bases, with 9 bases between. This CDR3 is built from 12 residues. Germline V gene sequence: CDR1 SQVTM, CDR2 ANQGSEA. DNA for the CDR3: TGCAGCGTTGATGCCGGGGTAGAGACCCAGTACTTC. Its translation: CSVDAGVETQYF.

The V call is TRBV3-1, the J call TRBJ2-7; 7 bases line up with TRBD2. V was pared by 11 bases and J by 1 base, with 14 bases of the junction left unmatched. Germline V lookup: CDR1 LGHDT, CDR2 YNNKEL (reference sequence). The CDR3 sequence is 15 residues long. Here the CDR3 reads CARSLPGGISYEQYF. The CDR3 bases are TGTGCCCGGAGCCTACCGGGGGGTATTTCCTACGAGCAGTACTTC.

The chain couples TRBV11-3 to TRBJ2-1; 9 bases map to TRBD2. The CDR3 extends over 17 amino acids. Germline V lookup: CDR1 SGHNT, CDR2 YENEEA. J was trimmed by 6 bases and V by 1 base; bases with no gene match: 10. The CDR3 sequence: CASSLGGAGGIRNEQFF. The CDR3, as DNA: TGTGCCAGCAGCTTAGGGGGGGCGGGAGGGATCCGCAATGAGCAGTTCTTC.

The chain has TRBV4-2 and TRBJ2-7, with 7 bases fitting TRBD1. Per the germline V gene, CDR1 is LGHNA and CDR2 is YNFKEQ. The CDR3 contains 16 residues. V shed 0 bases, J shed 0 bases, and the junction held 5 bases outside the gene matches. This CDR3 is CASSQDFGTDSYEQYF. CDR3 sequence (DNA): TGTGCCAGCAGCCAAGATTTCGGGACAGACTCCTACGAGCAGTACTTC.

The chain recombines TRBV29-1 with TRBJ2-7; a weak D match, TRBD2 (5 bases). The better agreement between TRBJ2-5 and the DNA end casts doubt on the J call. Germline loops: CDR1 SQVTM, CDR2 ANQGSEA. The CDR3 totals 12 residues. As DNA, the CDR3 is TGCAGCGTCTTAGCGAGGTGGGAGACCCAGTACTTC. This sequence encodes CSVLARWETQYF.